Listed below are T cell receptor beta chains from one sample, sequenced in a study of blood T cell repertoires in COVID-19. TCRdb's table, derived via immunoSEQ multiplex PCR, lists solely in-frame clones and lacks some. This repertoire shows fewer than 85,000 clones, roughly 76% found once; its top ten account for less than 20%. The specimen was peripheral blood. These receptors were collected from a woman older than 75 with active or convalescent COVID-19. CDR3s leave out the opening cysteine and the closing phenylalanine or tryptophan. Each record gives: V gene, J gene, CDR3 protein.

v_call: TRBV5-1; j_call: TRBJ2-5; cdr3_aa: ASSWGNQGLQETQY
v_call: TRBV7-2; j_call: TRBJ1-1; cdr3_aa: ASSLEAARRTEAF
v_call: TRBV3-1/TRBV3-2; j_call: TRBJ2-5; cdr3_aa: ASSPGLTYQETQY
v_call: TRBV6-1; j_call: TRBJ2-5; cdr3_aa: ASSDLEEETQY
v_call: TRBV7-2; j_call: TRBJ1-5; cdr3_aa: ASSPQTGPSNQPQH
v_call: TRBV10-3; j_call: TRBJ1-4; cdr3_aa: AISENGRRGPLDEKLF
v_call: TRBV23-1; j_call: TRBJ1-2; cdr3_aa: ASSQSRVYGYT
v_call: TRBV4-3; j_call: TRBJ1-3; cdr3_aa: ASSQDAGGNTIY
v_call: TRBV30; j_call: TRBJ2-5; cdr3_aa: ACKRAGAGETQY
v_call: TRBV4-1; j_call: TRBJ1-5; cdr3_aa: ASSHITGGHQPQH
v_call: TRBV30; j_call: TRBJ1-6; cdr3_aa: AWSVWGPANNSPLH
v_call: TRBV19; j_call: TRBJ1-1; cdr3_aa: ASSIIGSATEAF
v_call: TRBV27; j_call: TRBJ1-1; cdr3_aa: ASSFTERNTEAF
v_call: TRBV7-8; j_call: TRBJ2-2; cdr3_aa: ASSSRTSGGGTGELF
v_call: TRBV9; j_call: TRBJ2-2; cdr3_aa: ASSGRTWNTGELF
v_call: TRBV5-1; j_call: TRBJ2-5; cdr3_aa: ASSSAQGKGETQY
v_call: TRBV6-2/TRBV6-3; j_call: TRBJ2-2; cdr3_aa: ASSRHFNGPGELF
v_call: TRBV29-1; j_call: TRBJ1-1; cdr3_aa: SVSRGPNTEAF
v_call: TRBV11-2; j_call: TRBJ2-2; cdr3_aa: ASSSWTSGGGELF
v_call: TRBV7-9; j_call: TRBJ1-6; cdr3_aa: ASSLRTGFSPLH
v_call: TRBV28; j_call: TRBJ1-1; cdr3_aa: ASTPPGFEAEAF
v_call: TRBV6-5; j_call: TRBJ1-2; cdr3_aa: ASSDPGQGFYGYT
v_call: TRBV7-9; j_call: TRBJ2-7; cdr3_aa: ASQRGAISYEQY
v_call: TRBV5-5; j_call: TRBJ2-2; cdr3_aa: ASSSGLTGELF
v_call: TRBV9; j_call: TRBJ2-2; cdr3_aa: ASSVVGGGVTGELF
v_call: TRBV9; j_call: TRBJ1-1; cdr3_aa: ASSVGGMNTEAF
v_call: TRBV27; j_call: TRBJ2-1; cdr3_aa: ASKSAGGLIEQF
v_call: TRBV28; j_call: TRBJ1-2; cdr3_aa: ASKPRDRGLYGYT
v_call: TRBV5-4; j_call: TRBJ2-5; cdr3_aa: ASSLAGSQETQY
v_call: TRBV19; j_call: TRBJ2-3; cdr3_aa: ASSIGQGRVDTQY
v_call: TRBV7-9; j_call: TRBJ1-6; cdr3_aa: ASSLEGGDNSPLH
v_call: TRBV10-3; j_call: TRBJ1-6; cdr3_aa: AIKPTGGSSDSPLH
v_call: TRBV5-6; j_call: TRBJ2-7; cdr3_aa: ASSLAGGSHEQY
v_call: TRBV6-6; j_call: TRBJ1-4; cdr3_aa: ASSSPATNEKLF
v_call: TRBV9; j_call: TRBJ2-3; cdr3_aa: ASSVGQRGFTDTQY
v_call: TRBV7-3; j_call: TRBJ2-3; cdr3_aa: ASSDLAGGTTDTQY
v_call: TRBV2; j_call: TRBJ2-5; cdr3_aa: ASSQLAGRKETQY
v_call: TRBV7-8; j_call: TRBJ2-7; cdr3_aa: ASSPRTGVNEQY
v_call: TRBV7-9; j_call: TRBJ1-1; cdr3_aa: ASSLEVGQEAF
v_call: TRBV6-5; j_call: TRBJ1-2; cdr3_aa: ASSVQGAGYGYT
v_call: TRBV4-3; j_call: TRBJ2-1; cdr3_aa: ASSQARGGSSYNEQF
v_call: TRBV20-1; j_call: TRBJ2-5; cdr3_aa: SASPGETQY
v_call: TRBV9; j_call: TRBJ2-7; cdr3_aa: ASGPGYSGEQY
v_call: TRBV20-1; j_call: TRBJ1-1; cdr3_aa: SASPQGSYTEAF
v_call: TRBV6-2/TRBV6-3; j_call: TRBJ1-1; cdr3_aa: ASSYSGASTEAF
v_call: TRBV28; j_call: TRBJ2-3; cdr3_aa: ASSPRGSGQY
v_call: TRBV7-2; j_call: TRBJ1-4; cdr3_aa: ASSFGGMSNEKLF
v_call: TRBV19; j_call: TRBJ1-2; cdr3_aa: ASSTRGTGTAEMFYGYT
v_call: TRBV19; j_call: TRBJ1-5; cdr3_aa: ASSNQLQGGNQPQH
v_call: TRBV6-5; j_call: TRBJ1-2; cdr3_aa: ASRKKTGTGDGYT
v_call: TRBV7-9; j_call: TRBJ1-2; cdr3_aa: ASNFGGFYGYT
v_call: TRBV6-2/TRBV6-3; j_call: TRBJ2-3; cdr3_aa: ASTPPGLASDTQY
v_call: TRBV12-5; j_call: TRBJ1-5; cdr3_aa: ASGLVLGGNQPQH
v_call: TRBV29-1; j_call: TRBJ2-2; cdr3_aa: SARKAGWPTGELF
v_call: TRBV3-1/TRBV3-2; j_call: TRBJ2-2; cdr3_aa: ASRETGPGGELF
v_call: TRBV2; j_call: TRBJ1-2; cdr3_aa: ASSFTTYGYT
v_call: TRBV19; j_call: TRBJ1-5; cdr3_aa: ASSTTGDYVSNQPQH